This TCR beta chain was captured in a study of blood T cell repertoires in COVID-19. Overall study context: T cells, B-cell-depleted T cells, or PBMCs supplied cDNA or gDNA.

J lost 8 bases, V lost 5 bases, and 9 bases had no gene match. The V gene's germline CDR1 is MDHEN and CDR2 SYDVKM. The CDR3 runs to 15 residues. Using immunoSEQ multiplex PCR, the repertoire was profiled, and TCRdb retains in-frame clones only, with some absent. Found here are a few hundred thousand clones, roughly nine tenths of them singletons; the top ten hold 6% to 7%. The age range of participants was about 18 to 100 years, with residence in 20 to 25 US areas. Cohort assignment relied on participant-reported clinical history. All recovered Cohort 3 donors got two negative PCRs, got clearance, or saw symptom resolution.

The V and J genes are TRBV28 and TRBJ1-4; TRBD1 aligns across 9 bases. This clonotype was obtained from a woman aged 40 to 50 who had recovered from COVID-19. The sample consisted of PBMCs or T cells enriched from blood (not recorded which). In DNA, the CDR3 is TGTGCCAGCAGTCTATCGGGACAGGGAAAAGAAAAACTGTTTTTT. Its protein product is CASSLSGQGKEKLFF.